This T cell receptor (beta chain) was captured by sequencing in a study of T cell responses to AZD1222 COVID-19 vaccine. TCRdb's copy holds only in-frame clones and misses some; the assay was immunoSEQ multiplex PCR. The profile covers 85,000 to 130,000 clones, with about 88% appearing a single time and approximately 16% taken by the ten largest. There are 15 residues in the CDR3. CDR1 and CDR2 from the germline V gene are SGHTS and YDEGEE. V was pared by 0 bases and J by 5 bases, with 7 bases of the junction left unmatched. Remarks on this clone: Its antigen is currently unknown.

Findings and caveats of the study: Spike-specific TCR breadth and depth both grew after two AZD1222 doses. The donor cohort was predominantly white British with a female majority, and clonal diversity may have been underestimated.

This TCR was sampled from an adult in good health. The sequences come from peripheral blood, collected on day 0 of AZD1222 vaccination. J is TRBJ2-7 and V is TRBV5-8; 8 bases agree with TRBD1. CDR3 in DNA: TGTGCCAGCAGCTTGGTGCGGACAGGGTGGAACGAGCAGTACTTC. The encoded protein is CASSLVRTGWNEQYF.